This T cell receptor (beta chain) is from a study of shared clonotypes between healthy human individuals. Of note for this clone: The antigen is not known.

Profiling relied on immunoSEQ multiplex PCR, and the TCRdb table lists in-frame clones only, not all of them. The data show approximately 1.5 million clones, under 99% seen once. Overall study results and limits: Represented diversity, genetic and exposure-history alike, was limited by few donors.

CDR1 and CDR2 from the germline V gene are SEHNR and FQNEAQ (reference sequence). This CDR3 region has 15 residues. With V trimmed by 1 base and J by 6 bases, 6 bases remained unmatched. Input material: naive CD4+ T cells sorted from blood. Subset noted: CD45RA+ positively selected. V usage is TRBV7-9 and J usage is TRBJ1-5; 7 bases are shared with TRBD1. This TCR was recovered from a man aged 25-40 years in good health. CDR3 coding DNA: TGTGCCAGCAGCTTAGGCCAGGGGGGAAGTCAGCCCCAGCATTTT. Its translation: CASSLGQGGSQPQHF.